These 27 T cell receptor beta chains were all obtained from the same sample, sequenced in a study of T cell responses to AZD1222 COVID-19 vaccine. The method was immunoSEQ multiplex PCR; TCRdb's version includes in-frame clones alone and lacks a portion of them. Found here are more than 150,000 clones, 80% to 90% of them singletons; the top ten hold roughly 6%. The material sequenced was peripheral blood, taken on day 0 of AZD1222 vaccination. Every receptor here comes from an adult in good health.

The count of this clone is one. The chain couples TRBV28 to TRBJ1-6, with a weak D call TRBD1 (5 bases). The CDR3 loop spans 13 amino acids. V was cut by 6 bases and J by 5 bases, with 8 bases left in between. CDR1 is MDHEN and CDR2 is SYDVKM in the germline V gene. The CDR3 nucleotides read TGTGCCAGCAGCCTGGGACATAATTCACCCCTCCACTTT. Translating it yields CASSLGHNSPLHF.

V usage is TRBV10-2 and J usage is TRBJ2-5; 7 positions agree with TRBD2. The CDR3 runs to 14 residues. Germline CDR1 WSHSY, CDR2 SAAADI. Losses at the gene ends were 2 bases for V and 2 bases for J; bases not matched to a gene: 2. The DNA of the CDR3 is TGCGCCAGCAGTGAGGGGACTATACAAGAGACCCAGTACTTC. Its translation is CASSEGTIQETQYF.

The chain uses TRBV7-9 and TRBJ2-2, with 8 bases matching TRBD1. V lost 4 bases to trimming and J lost 7 bases; unmatched junction nucleotides: 11. CDR3 length equals 16 residues. CDR1 is SEHNR, CDR2 FQNEAQ, per germline (reference sequence). The CDR3 bases are TGTGCCAGCAGCTCCCCCTCGACAGGGGTTAGCGGGGAGCTGTTTTTT. Translation gives CASSSPSTGVSGELFF.

CDR3: CASSGQGRGYTF. CDR3 coding DNA: TGTGCCAGTTCCGGACAGGGGAGGGGCTACACCTTC. The V gene is TRBV19, the J gene TRBJ1-2; 9 bases fit TRBD1. Germline V gives CDR1 LNHDA, CDR2 SQIVND (reference sequence). The CDR3 is 12 amino acids. V was clipped by 8 bases and J by 8 bases; unmatched bases: 6.

This chain connects TRBV4-3 to TRBJ2-1; D may be TRBD2 (5 bases). This CDR3 region has 15 residues. Per germline, CDR1 LGHNA and CDR2 YSLEER. Trimming took 4 bases from V and 0 from J, leaving 10 bases between them. CDR3 in DNA: TGCGCCAGCAGCCGGACTGACACCTCCTACAATGAGCAGTTCTTC. This sequence encodes CASSRTDTSYNEQFF.

This clone showed up just once. The rearrangement uses TRBV5-4 and TRBJ1-6; D remains ambiguous. Per the germline V gene, CDR1 is SGHNT and CDR2 is YYREEE (reference sequence). The V gene lost 4 bases and the J gene lost 5 bases, with 13 bases spanning the gap. The CDR3 runs to 15 residues. Here the CDR3 DNA reads TGTGCCAGCAGCCCCGTATTTAAGGATAATTCACCCCTCCACTTT. It codes for CASSPVFKDNSPLHF.

The V call is TRBV5-1, the J call TRBJ2-6; a possible D gene is TRBD2 (6 bases). Trimming took 3 bases from V and 2 from J, leaving 12 bases between them. The CDR3 runs to 16 residues. The germline V gene encodes CDR1 SGHRS and CDR2 YFSETQ. CDR3: CASSSGGDPGANVLTF. DNA of the CDR3: TGCGCCAGCAGCTCCGGAGGGGATCCTGGGGCCAACGTCCTGACTTTC.

This chain uses TRBV24-1 with TRBJ1-2, with D hard to call. The CDR3 has 11 residues. CDR1 KGHDR and CDR2 SFDVKD come from the germline V gene. V was trimmed by 2 bases and J by 7 bases, leaving 4 bases between them. The CDR3 nucleotides read TGTGCCACCAGTGATTCCAGTGGCTACACCTTC. Amino acids: CATSDSSGYTF.

The chain carries TRBV2 and TRBJ1-1; no reliable D call. Germline CDR1 reads SNHLY; CDR2 reads FYNNEI. This CDR3 is 13 amino acids long. V dropped 7 bases and J dropped 4 bases, with 13 bases sitting between them. Here the CDR3 DNA reads TGTGCCAGCAAGATCTGGGTTGGCACTGAAGCTTTCTTT. Protein sequence: CASKIWVGTEAFF.

The chain uses TRBV4-1 and TRBJ1-6, with 7 bases lining up with TRBD1. CDR1 and CDR2 (germline): MGHRA, YSYEKL. The ends lost 3 bases at V and 10 bases at J; junction bases unmatched: 12. This CDR3 has 16 residues. The CDR3 DNA is TGCGCCAGCAGCCAGGTACAGGGGAGTGTAAGGTCACCCCTCCACTTT. It codes for CASSQVQGSVRSPLHF.

V usage is TRBV5-1 and J usage is TRBJ1-3; D is undetermined. CDR1 is SGHRS and CDR2 is YFSETQ in the germline V gene. CDR3 size: 13 residues. The ends were cut back, 3 bases at V and 6 bases at J, with 10 bases in the middle. The CDR3 sequence: CASSYPELNTIYF. As DNA, the CDR3 is TGCGCCAGCAGCTACCCGGAGTTAAACACCATATATTTT.

The V and J genes are TRBV28 and TRBJ1-2; TRBD1 might be the D (5 bases). Germline lookup yields CDR1 MDHEN and CDR2 SYDVKM. Deletions cut 7 bases from V and 7 bases from J, with 16 bases between. This CDR3 has 13 residues. The CDR3 sequence: CASTLGARSGYTF. CDR3 DNA: TGTGCCAGCACCCTAGGGGCCCGGAGTGGCTACACCTTC.

This chain links TRBV28 with TRBJ1-6, with 7 positions matching TRBD1. CDR3 length equals 15 residues. V shed 5 bases, J shed 7 bases, and the junction held 8 bases outside the gene matches. Per germline, CDR1 MDHEN and CDR2 SYDVKM. CDR3 protein: CASSPGTVLNSPLHF. CDR3 bases: TGTGCCAGCAGTCCCGGGACAGTATTAAATTCACCCCTCCACTTT.

This chain joins TRBV29-1 and TRBJ1-4, with D tentatively TRBD1 (6 bases). The germline gives CDR1 SQVTM, CDR2 ANQGSEA. There are 13 residues in the CDR3. V was pared by 2 bases and J by 6 bases, with 10 bases between. DNA for the CDR3: TGCAGCGTTGAAATACAGGGTTATGAAAAACTGTTTTTT. Encoded protein: CSVEIQGYEKLFF. Supplemented by reference TRBV29-1 and TRBJ1-4, the full variable domain reads SAVISQKPSRDICQRGTSLTIQCQVDSQVTMMFWYRQQPGQSLTLIATANQGSEATYESGFVIDKFPISRPNLTFSTLTVSNMSPEDSSIYLCSVEIQGYEKLFFGSGTQLSVL.

This sequence joins TRBV6-6 and TRBJ2-5, with 10 nucleotides matching TRBD2. The CDR3 consists of 16 residues. V dropped 4 bases and J dropped 1; count of bases not matched to a gene: 6. Germline V gene lookup returns CDR1 MNHNY and CDR2 SVGAGI (reference sequence). The chain's CDR3 is CASSSRERGGQETQYF. For the CDR3, the DNA is TGTGCCAGCAGTTCCCGAGAGCGGGGGGGCCAAGAGACCCAGTACTTC.

In DNA form, the CDR3 reads TGTGCCATCAGTGAGTCCCGATCGCGGACTGCCAGCAATCAGCCCCAGCATTTT. As protein: CAISESRSRTASNQPQHF. J is TRBJ1-5 and V is TRBV10-3; D not resolved. Between the trimmed V and J ends, which lost 0 bases and 1 base, there was a span of 16 bases. The CDR3 contains 18 residues. From germline, CDR1 is ENHRY and CDR2 SYGVKD.

V is TRBV24-1 and J is TRBJ2-2; 7 bases match TRBD1. The CDR3 sequence is 15 residues long. Germline-derived CDR1 and CDR2 are KGHDR and SFDVKD. After removal of 4 bases from V and 4 bases from J, the junction contained 5 bases not matched to a gene. The CDR3 nucleotides are TGTGCCACCAGTGACAGGGACAGAGGCACCGGGGAGCTGTTTTTT. Residues: CATSDRDRGTGELFF.

V usage is TRBV25-1 and J usage is TRBJ1-4; 9 bases are a match to TRBD1. The length of the CDR3 is 18 residues. Unmatched junction bases numbered 13, after V lost 1 base and J lost 7 bases. Germline CDR1 MGHDK, CDR2 SYGVNS. This CDR3 reads CASSELGQGRNRGEKLFF. CDR3 DNA: TGTGCCAGCAGTGAATTGGGACAGGGTAGGAATCGTGGTGAAAAACTGTTTTTT.

The chain has TRBV30 and TRBJ1-4, with D tentatively TRBD1 (6 bases). Germline V lookup: CDR1 GTSNPN, CDR2 SVGIG (reference sequence). The CDR3 length is 12 residues. V lost 7 bases, J lost 8 bases, and 14 bases lay in between. CDR3 region: CASQDSGEKLFF. The CDR3, as DNA: TGTGCCTCACAGGACAGCGGGGAAAAACTGTTTTTT.

CDR3: CASSVDRPVSGNTIYF. The DNA for the CDR3 is TGTGCCAGCAGCGTGGACAGGCCCGTCTCTGGAAACACCATATATTTT. V is TRBV2 and J is TRBJ1-3, with 7 bases matching TRBD1. Germline V CDR1 and CDR2: SNHLY, FYNNEI. The CDR3 contains 16 residues. J lost 0 bases, V lost 6 bases, and 8 bases had no gene match. Full variable domain (missing parts from reference TRBV2 and TRBJ1-3): EPEVTQTPSHQVTQMGQEVILRCVPISNHLYFYWYRQILGQKVEFLVSFYNNEISEKSEIFDDQFSVERPDGSNFTLKIRSTKLEDSAMYFCASSVDRPVSGNTIYFGEGSWLTVV.

The CDR3 reads CASSPGLASNTGELFF. Written as DNA, the CDR3 is TGTGCCAGCAGCCCGGGACTAGCCTCGAACACCGGGGAGCTGTTTTTT. This chain uses TRBV11-3 with TRBJ2-2, with 9 nucleotides matching TRBD2. Trimming cost V 5 bases and J 0 bases; bases outside gene matches: 4. CDR3 length equals 16 residues. Germline CDR1 is SGHNT and CDR2 is YENEEA.

V is TRBV19 and J is TRBJ1-1; D uncertain. The CDR3 contains 16 residues. Trimming removed 7 bases at V and 4 bases at J, with 22 bases between. Per the germline V gene, CDR1 is LNHDA and CDR2 is SQIVND (reference sequence). The CDR3 nucleotides are TGTGCCAGTATACAAAGGGCGGAGTTTAGGTTCACTGAAGCTTTCTTT. It specifies CASIQRAEFRFTEAFF.

This chain uses TRBV15 with TRBJ1-1; 10 bases map to TRBD1. Germline V gives CDR1 LNHNV, CDR2 YYDKDF (reference sequence). The CDR3 sequence is 19 residues long. Trimming at V came to 10 bases and at J to 0 bases, leaving 20 bases not matched to a gene. CDR3 protein: CAILARQGAEAGLNTEAFF. CDR3 DNA: TGTGCCATCTTGGCGAGACAGGGGGCCGAAGCGGGTTTGAACACTGAAGCTTTCTTT.

The chain employs TRBV9 and TRBJ2-7; TRBD1 matches 7 bases. V shed 4 bases, J shed 2 bases, and the junction held 3 bases outside the gene matches. The CDR3 is 13 amino acids. Per germline, CDR1 SGDLS and CDR2 YYNGEE. In nucleotides, the CDR3 is TGTGCCAGCAGCCCGACAGGGACCTACGAGCAGTACTTC. It specifies CASSPTGTYEQYF.

The rearrangement joins TRBV5-8 to TRBJ1-6, with D perhaps TRBD1 (5 bases). CDR3 size: 14 residues. Germline V CDR1 and CDR2: SGHTS, YDEGEE. Trimming removed 0 bases from V and 7 bases from J, with 8 bases in between. The CDR3 sequence is CASSLAGMNSPLHF. In nucleotides, the CDR3 is TGTGCCAGCAGCTTGGCAGGGATGAATTCACCCCTCCACTTT.

The V call is TRBV7-2, the J call TRBJ1-6; the D is unclear. CDR3 length: 15 amino acids. The V end lost 4 bases, the J end lost 4 bases, and 11 bases lay between the germline ends. Germline V lookup: CDR1 SGHTA, CDR2 FQGNSA. The CDR3 reads CASSSQSGYNSPLHF. CDR3 coding DNA: TGTGCCAGCAGCTCCCAGAGCGGATATAATTCACCCCTCCACTTT.

The rearrangement uses TRBV9 and TRBJ2-2; 9 bases are a match to TRBD2. CDR3 size: 19 residues. The germline V gene encodes CDR1 SGDLS and CDR2 YYNGEE. The J segment lost 2 bases and the V segment lost 0 bases, leaving 11 bases of the junction unmatched. CDR3 sequence reads: CASSVASLRGGGNTGELFF. The CDR3 nucleotides are TGTGCCAGCAGCGTAGCGTCCCTTCGCGGGGGGGGAAACACCGGGGAGCTGTTTTTT.